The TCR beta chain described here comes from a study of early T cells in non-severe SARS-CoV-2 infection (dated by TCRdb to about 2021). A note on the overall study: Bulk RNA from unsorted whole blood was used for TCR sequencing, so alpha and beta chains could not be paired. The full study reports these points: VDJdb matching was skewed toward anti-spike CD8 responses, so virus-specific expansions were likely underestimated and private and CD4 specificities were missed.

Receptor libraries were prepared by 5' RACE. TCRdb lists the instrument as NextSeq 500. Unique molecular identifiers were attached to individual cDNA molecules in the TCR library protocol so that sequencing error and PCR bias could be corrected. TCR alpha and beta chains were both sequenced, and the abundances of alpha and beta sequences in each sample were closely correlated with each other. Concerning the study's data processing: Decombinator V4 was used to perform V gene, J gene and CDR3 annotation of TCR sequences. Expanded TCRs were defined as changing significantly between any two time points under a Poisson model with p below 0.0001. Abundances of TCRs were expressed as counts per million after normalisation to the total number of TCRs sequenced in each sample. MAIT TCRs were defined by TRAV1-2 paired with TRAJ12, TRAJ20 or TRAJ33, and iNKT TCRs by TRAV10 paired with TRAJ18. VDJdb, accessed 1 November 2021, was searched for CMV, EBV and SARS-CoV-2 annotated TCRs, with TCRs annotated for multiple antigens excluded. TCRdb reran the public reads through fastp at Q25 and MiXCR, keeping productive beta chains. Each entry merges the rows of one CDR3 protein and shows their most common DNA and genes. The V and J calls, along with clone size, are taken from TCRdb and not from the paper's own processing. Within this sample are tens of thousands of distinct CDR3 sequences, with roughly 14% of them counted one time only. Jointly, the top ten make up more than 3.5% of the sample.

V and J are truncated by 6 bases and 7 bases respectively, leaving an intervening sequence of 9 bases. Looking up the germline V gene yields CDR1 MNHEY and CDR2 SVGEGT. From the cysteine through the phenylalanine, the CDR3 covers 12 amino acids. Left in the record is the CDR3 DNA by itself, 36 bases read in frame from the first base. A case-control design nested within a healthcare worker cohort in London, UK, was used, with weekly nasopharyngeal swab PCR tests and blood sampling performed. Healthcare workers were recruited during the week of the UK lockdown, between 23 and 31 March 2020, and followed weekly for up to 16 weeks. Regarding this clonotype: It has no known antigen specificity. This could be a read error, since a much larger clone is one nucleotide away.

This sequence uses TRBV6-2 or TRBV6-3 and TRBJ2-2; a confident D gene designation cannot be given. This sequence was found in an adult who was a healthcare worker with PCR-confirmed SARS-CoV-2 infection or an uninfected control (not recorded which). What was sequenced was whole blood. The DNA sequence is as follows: TGTGCCAGCAGGGAAGGGATCGGGGAGCTGTTTTTT. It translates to CASREGIGELFF.